Given below is one T cell receptor beta chain in context. Its cognate antigen is unknown. Every patient was affected by relapse after autologous stem cell transplantation, while exposure to brentuximab vedotin was not uniform. The patients, who had relapsed/refractory classical Hodgkin lymphoma, achieved best responses of complete response, partial response or progressive disease. The CDR3 consists of 16 residues. Deletions cut 4 bases from V and 0 bases from J, with 16 bases between. Germline assignment: CDR1 MNHEY and CDR2 SVGAGI. This sample stems from a study of PD-1 blockade in classical Hodgkin lymphoma. Study-wide results and caveats: Although disease activity or prior therapy may be involved, causes of the repertoire differences remain undefined. There was a significant rise in CD4+ TCR diversity by C4D1, with no such rise for CD8+.

Measured with immunoSEQ multiplex PCR; TCRdb has only the in-frame clones, and not every one. The sample consists of about 17,000 clones, roughly 82% of them appearing once. The J gene is TRBJ2-7, the V gene TRBV6-5; D possibly corresponds to TRBD1 (5 bases). The TCR originated in a human donor with classical Hodgkin lymphoma. The sequenced sample was peripheral blood mononuclear cells (PBMCs), obtained before the second cycle of nivolumab. This chain's CDR3 is CASSFDGDRLSYEQYF. DNA of the CDR3: TGTGCCAGCAGTTTTGATGGAGACAGACTCTCCTACGAGCAGTACTTC.